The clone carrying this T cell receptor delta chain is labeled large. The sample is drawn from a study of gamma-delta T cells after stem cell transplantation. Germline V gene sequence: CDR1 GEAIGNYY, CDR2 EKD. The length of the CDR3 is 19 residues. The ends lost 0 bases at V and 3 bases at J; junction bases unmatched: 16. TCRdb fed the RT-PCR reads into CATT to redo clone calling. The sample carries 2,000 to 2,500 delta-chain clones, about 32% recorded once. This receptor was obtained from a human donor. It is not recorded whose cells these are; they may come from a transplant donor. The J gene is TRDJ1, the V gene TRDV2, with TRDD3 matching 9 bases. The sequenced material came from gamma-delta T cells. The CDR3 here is CACDTVQGGVAGGSDKLIF. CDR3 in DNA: TGTGCCTGTGACACCGTCCAGGGTGGGGTAGCTGGGGGATCCGATAAACTCATCTTT.